The 27 T cell receptor beta chains below come from one sample, sequenced in a study of Graves' ophthalmopathy and Graves' hyperthyroidism. RNA transcripts provided the template for amplifying TCR beta CDR3 regions. Investigators did first-round RT-PCR with HTBI primers, then second-round multiplex PCR. MiXCR was run by TCRdb on the multiplex PCR reads, yielding one entry per CDR3 protein. This sample has some 380,000 distinct CDR3 sequences, with approximately 15% found just once. The sample taken for sequencing was peripheral blood. These receptors originate from a woman between 18 and 29 years old with stable Graves' hyperthyroidism.

This clonotype was found many times. The chain uses TRBV19 and TRBJ2-7; TRBD2 is a possible D gene (5 bases). CDR1 is LNHDA, CDR2 SQIVND, per germline (reference sequence). The V end was cut by 1 base, the J end by 0 bases, with 7 bases between. The CDR3 consists of 14 residues. This chain's CDR3 is CASSIGEISYEQYF. Written as DNA, the CDR3 is TGTGCCAGTAGTATAGGGGAGATCTCCTACGAGCAGTACTTC.

This clonotype has at least ten counts. The chain carries TRBV12-3 or TRBV12-4 and TRBJ1-2, with TRBD1 as a possible D gene (5 bases). Trimming removed 7 bases at V and 8 bases at J, with 17 bases between. The CDR3 contains 13 residues. The DNA for the CDR3 is TGTGCCAGCACGACCCGGGGGACCGCGGGCTACACCTTC. Translating gives CASTTRGTAGYTF.

This chain joins TRBV4-1 and TRBJ2-7; D is possibly TRBD1 (7 bases). V was shortened by 4 bases and J by 2 bases, with 15 bases between the two germline ends. CDR1 MGHRA and CDR2 YSYEKL come from the germline V gene. This CDR3 region has 15 residues. For the CDR3, the DNA is TGCGCCAGCAGCCCCCCAGGGGGGCGAACCTACGAGCAGTACTTC. Translating it yields CASSPPGGRTYEQYF.

V usage is TRBV6-1 and J usage is TRBJ1-1, with D unclear. Germline V gene lookup returns CDR1 MNHNS and CDR2 SASEGT. V shed 7 bases and J shed 1 base, with 10 bases lying between them. The CDR3 totals 13 residues. The CDR3 DNA sequence: TGTGCCAGCACTCAGCCGCCGAACACTGAAGCTTTCTTT. Amino acid sequence: CASTQPPNTEAFF.

In the case of this clonotype: One base away lies a much larger clone, so this may be a sequencing read error. The rearrangement joins TRBV6-1 to TRBJ2-7, with D perhaps assigned TRBD1 or TRBD2 (5 bases each). The CDR3 has 14 residues. The germline CDR1 and CDR2 sequences are MNHNS and SASEGT. CDR3 in amino acids: CASSEEGRWNERYF. CDR3 DNA: TGTGCCAGCAGTGAAGAGGGACGCTGGAACGAGCGGTACTTC.

This clonotype was counted ten times or more. The V call is TRBV5-1, the J call TRBJ1-1, with unresolved D. The CDR3 sequence is 16 residues long. Trimming took off 1 base at V and 5 bases at J, with 18 bases between the two ends. Germline values: CDR1 SGHRS, CDR2 YFSETQ. CDR3 amino acids: CASSLLAVAMRTEAFF. The CDR3 DNA reads as TGCGCCAGCAGCTTGTTGGCAGTGGCGATGAGGACTGAAGCTTTCTTT.

At least ten counts were recorded for this clonotype. Written as DNA, the CDR3 is TGTGCCAGCAGCTTAGCGGACAGGGCGTGGGGAAACACCATATATTTT. Translation: CASSLADRAWGNTIYF. The V and J genes are TRBV7-2 and TRBJ1-3, with 8 bases that match TRBD1. The CDR3 runs to 16 residues. CDR1 and CDR2 from the germline V gene are SGHTA and FQGNSA. Trimming took 0 bases from V and 4 from J; bases not matched to a gene: 5.

The sample holds a few counts of this clonotype. This chain joins TRBV19 and TRBJ2-7; 7 nucleotides line up with TRBD1. This CDR3 comprises 11 residues. V lost 10 bases to trimming and J lost 4 bases; unmatched junction nucleotides: 4. The germline V gene has CDR1 LNHDA and CDR2 SQIVND (reference sequence). This CDR3 reads CATRQGYEQYF. In nucleotides, the CDR3 is TGTGCCACCCGACAGGGTTACGAGCAGTACTTC.

This rearrangement joins TRBV2 to TRBJ2-7, with D possibly being TRBD1 (5 bases). Deletions cut 7 bases from V and 3 bases from J, with 19 bases between. The CDR3 loop spans 15 amino acids. Germline-derived CDR1 and CDR2 are SNHLY and FYNNEI. CDR3 loop: CASNGRVSPIYEQYF. Written as DNA, the CDR3 is TGTGCCAGCAACGGCAGGGTCTCTCCTATCTACGAGCAGTACTTC. The full variable domain, completed using reference TRBV2 and TRBJ2-7, is EPEVTQTPSHQVTQMGQEVILRCVPISNHLYFYWYRQILGQKVEFLVSFYNNEISEKSEIFDDQFSVERPDGSNFTLKIRSTKLEDSAMYFCASNGRVSPIYEQYFGPGTRLTVT.

This clonotype was found many times. CDR3 sequence (DNA): TGCAGCGTTGAAGAGCTGGTTCGGGACAGGGGCACTGAAGCTTTCTTT. This gives the protein CSVEELVRDRGTEAFF. V gene TRBV29-1 combines with J gene TRBJ1-1; TRBD1 matches 10 bases. V trimming: 0 bases; J trimming: 4 bases; junction bases outside the gene matches: 8. This CDR3 region has 16 residues. CDR1 is SQVTM, CDR2 ANQGSEA, per germline. The full variable domain, in which reference TRBV29-1 and TRBJ1-1 provide the parts outside the CDR3, is SAVISQKPSRDICQRGTSLTIQCQVDSQVTMMFWYRQQPGQSLTLIATANQGSEATYESGFVIDKFPISRPNLTFSTLTVSNMSPEDSSIYLCSVEELVRDRGTEAFFGQGTRLTVV.

This clonotype has ten or more counts. The CDR3 DNA sequence: TGTGCCAGCAGCCGGGACAGGGGTTATTTTACGTATGGCTACACCTTC. Its protein is CASSRDRGYFTYGYTF. The rearrangement uses TRBV27 and TRBJ1-2, with 10 bases matching TRBD1. Trimming cost V 6 bases and J 5 bases; bases outside gene matches: 12. The CDR3 is 16 residues long. Germline-derived CDR1 and CDR2 are MNHEY and SMNVEV (reference sequence).

The chain is built from TRBV29-1 and TRBJ2-7, with TRBD2 identical over 14 bases. The CDR3 spans 14 residues. CDR1 is SQVTM and CDR2 is ANQGSEA in the germline V gene. Trimming at V came to 6 bases and at J to 6 bases, leaving 7 bases not matched to a gene. As DNA, the CDR3 is TGCAGCGTACCGGGACTAGCGGGAGTTAGCGAGCAGTACTTC. It yields the protein CSVPGLAGVSEQYF.

The chain carries TRBV11-2 and TRBJ1-1; no reliable D call. Per germline, CDR1 SGHAT and CDR2 FQNNGV. The CDR3 runs 16 residues. Trimming pared 5 bases from V and 1 base from J, leaving 17 bases between. CDR3 bases: TGTGCCAGCAGCCCCTTTCTAGGGCCGAAGAACACTGAAGCTTTCTTT. Protein product: CASSPFLGPKNTEAFF.

In this sample, this clonotype turned up many times. The rearrangement links TRBV11-2 to TRBJ2-7; the match to TRBD1 covers 7 bases. This CDR3 spans 14 amino acids. CDR1 and CDR2 from the germline V gene are SGHAT and FQNNGV. The ends lost 3 bases at V and 1 base at J; junction bases unmatched: 3. Here the CDR3 reads CASSFGDSSYEQYF. CDR3 nucleotide sequence: TGTGCCAGCAGCTTTGGGGACAGTTCCTACGAGCAGTACTTC.

Comments on this clonotype: Without the conserved terminal phenylalanine or tryptophan, this CDR3 likely stems from a read error. The limits of the CDR3 on the DNA are not certain, so only TCRdb's listed CDR3 is given. The chain has TRBV7-3 and TRBJ1-1; no check of the table's D call, TRBD1, against the DNA was made. Germline loops: CDR1 SGHTA, CDR2 FQGTGA. Termini included, the CDR3 measures 13 amino acids. CDR3 amino acids: CASSLAGGTEACL.

This clonotype was seen many times. The chain has TRBV20-1 and TRBJ1-2, with D unclear. Trimming pared 6 bases from V and 5 bases from J, leaving 13 bases between. The CDR3 runs 12 residues. Germline CDR1 is DFQATT and CDR2 is SNEGSKA (reference sequence). CDR3 in DNA: TGCAGTGCCCTCATCCCAGATTATGGCTACACCTTC. This gives the protein CSALIPDYGYTF.

V gene TRBV6-5 combines with J gene TRBJ1-5; D call uncertain. Germline V lookup: CDR1 MNHEY, CDR2 SVGAGI. The V end was cut by 2 bases, the J end by 5 bases, with 7 bases between. The CDR3 has 13 residues. The CDR3 DNA is TGTGCCAGCAGTTACGACGGTGATCAGCCCCAGCATTTT. This gives the protein CASSYDGDQPQHF.

This clonotype came up many times. V gene TRBV6-5 combines with J gene TRBJ1-2; D unresolved. V was pared by 3 bases and J by 2 bases, with 7 bases between. Per germline, CDR1 MNHEY and CDR2 SVGAGI. The CDR3 consists of 13 residues. As DNA, the CDR3 is TGTGCCAGCAGTTATTTGGGGAACTATGGCTACACCTTC. Protein sequence: CASSYLGNYGYTF.

This clonotype has a count of ten or more. V and J are TRBV19 and TRBJ1-6; D is uncertain. Deletions cut 7 bases from V and 0 bases from J, with 13 bases between. The V gene's germline CDR1 is LNHDA and CDR2 SQIVND (reference sequence). The CDR3 runs to 16 residues. CDR3 residues: CASTEGGSSYNSPLHF. In DNA form, the CDR3 reads TGTGCCAGTACCGAGGGAGGGAGCTCCTATAATTCACCCCTCCACTTT.

At least ten counts were recorded for this clonotype. J is TRBJ1-6 and V is TRBV7-2, with D possibly being TRBD1 (5 bases). The germline V and J ends were trimmed by 4 bases and 7 bases, with 14 bases remaining between them. From germline, CDR1 is SGHTA and CDR2 FQGNSA. CDR3 length: 15 amino acids. Here the CDR3 reads CASSSSGATNSPLHF. In DNA, the CDR3 is TGTGCCAGCAGCTCCTCCGGGGCGACGAATTCACCCCTCCACTTT.

This clonotype was counted ten times or more. The V gene is TRBV11-3, the J gene TRBJ1-2, with D perhaps TRBD1 (5 bases). V lost 6 bases and J 1 base, leaving 21 bases between the germline ends. Germline CDR1 reads SGHNT; CDR2 reads YENEEA. This CDR3 contains 17 residues. CDR3 DNA sequence: TGTGCCAGCAGTGTTACAGGAATCAGATCCCTTAACTATGGCTACACCTTC. It codes for CASSVTGIRSLNYGYTF.

Of note for this clonotype: A read error is possible here, since a much larger clone lies one base away. The J gene is TRBJ1-6, the V gene TRBV27, with 7 bases fitting TRBD1. The CDR3 has 16 amino acids. Germline V CDR1 and CDR2: MNHEY, SMNVEV (reference sequence). In nucleotides, the CDR3 is TGTGCCAGCAGTTTACAGGGGGAGTACGGTAATTCACACCTCCACTTT. Encoded protein: CASSLQGEYGNSHLHF.

This clonotype has a count of ten or more. This chain uses TRBV5-1 with TRBJ2-7; the D is unclear. The ends were cut back, 1 base at V and 2 bases at J, with 13 bases in the middle. Germline lookup yields CDR1 SGHRS and CDR2 YFSETQ. The CDR3 sequence is 15 residues long. The CDR3 loop reads CASSLRVGSTYEQYF. The CDR3 DNA reads as TGCGCCAGCAGCTTGAGGGTAGGTAGTACCTACGAGCAGTACTTC.

This clonotype was picked up many times. V gene TRBV19 combines with J gene TRBJ1-1; 7 positions agree with TRBD1. From germline, CDR1 is LNHDA and CDR2 SQIVND (reference sequence). This CDR3 spans 16 amino acids. V dropped 6 bases and J dropped 5; count of bases not matched to a gene: 15. The CDR3 spells CASSGYGEGARTEAFF. CDR3 in DNA: TGTGCCAGTAGCGGCTACGGGGAGGGGGCGAGAACTGAAGCTTTCTTT. The variable domain in full, with the rest retrieved from reference TRBV19 and TRBJ1-1, is DGGITQSPKYLFRKEGQNVTLSCEQNLNHDAMYWYRQDPGQGLRLIYYSQIVNDFQKGDIAEGYSVSREKKESFPLTVTSAQKNPTAFYLCASSGYGEGARTEAFFGQGTRLTVV.

The chain employs TRBV20-1 and TRBJ2-5; 13 bases agree with TRBD2. V gave up 6 bases and J gave up 5 bases; unmatched junction bases: 6. Germline V gives CDR1 DFQATT, CDR2 SNEGSKA (reference sequence). The CDR3 covers 14 residues. The CDR3 coding sequence is TGCAGTGCCGAACTAGCGGGAGGGCAGGAGACCCAGTACTTC. Amino acid sequence: CSAELAGGQETQYF.

At least ten counts were recorded for this clonotype. As DNA, the CDR3 is TGTGCCAGCAGCTTTGACAGGGTCAATGGCTACACCTTC. It translates to CASSFDRVNGYTF. The rearrangement uses TRBV7-2 and TRBJ1-2; TRBD1 aligns across 7 bases. V was clipped by 3 bases and J by 6 bases; unmatched bases: 4. Germline CDR1 and CDR2: SGHTA and FQGNSA. CDR3 length: 13 residues.

This clonotype appeared many times. The chain is built from TRBV19 and TRBJ1-1; D remains unclear. Trimming left V 3 bases short and J 6 bases short, with 11 bases between. Germline-derived CDR1 and CDR2 are LNHDA and SQIVND (reference sequence). This CDR3 is built from 13 residues. The CDR3 DNA sequence: TGTGCCAGTAGTATTACGACCCGGGCTGAAGCTTTCTTT. Protein sequence: CASSITTRAEAFF.